The 25 T cell receptor beta chains below come from one sample, sequenced in a study of PD-1 blockade in classical Hodgkin lymphoma. The protocol was immunoSEQ multiplex PCR, while the TCRdb copy is restricted to in-frame clones and leaves out a portion. Among roughly 150,000 clones, 78% were seen once, and the ten largest hold 9.2%. Each and every patient relapsed after autologous stem cell transplantation, and patients got differing brentuximab vedotin exposure. The sequences come from peripheral blood mononuclear cells (PBMCs), collected before the second cycle of nivolumab. The receptor source for this set is a human donor with classical Hodgkin lymphoma.

The V call is TRBV23-1, the J call TRBJ2-2; D is ambiguous. TRBV23-1 is flagged as an ORF with uncertain function. Trimming removed 4 bases at V and 1 base at J, with 13 bases between. This CDR3 contains 16 residues. CDR3 in amino acids: CASSPKSWGNTGELFF. The DNA of the CDR3 is TGCGCCAGCAGTCCCAAGAGTTGGGGGAACACCGGGGAGCTGTTTTTT.

The chain couples TRBV29-1 to TRBJ1-5; D is ambiguous. V was cut by 7 bases and J by 6 bases, with 16 bases left in between. CDR1 and CDR2 from the germline V gene are SQVTM and ANQGSEA. The CDR3 is made up of 13 amino acids. The CDR3 DNA sequence: TGCAGCGGGCCGGGCCTCAGCCCTCAGCCCCAGCATTTT. Translating gives CSGPGLSPQPQHF.

The rearrangement links TRBV6-5 to TRBJ1-1; D ambiguous. In germline, CDR1 is MNHEY, CDR2 SVGAGI. Trimming stripped 2 bases from V and 0 bases from J, with 10 bases between. This CDR3 comprises 15 residues. CDR3 residues: CASSYLLGMNTEAFF. CDR3 bases: TGTGCCAGCAGTTACCTGTTGGGAATGAACACTGAAGCTTTCTTT.

This sequence joins TRBV28 and TRBJ2-7; D may be TRBD2 (6 bases). The length of the CDR3 is 14 residues. Trimming stripped 2 bases from V and 3 bases from J, with 11 bases between. The germline CDR1 and CDR2 sequences are MDHEN and SYDVKM. The CDR3 DNA follows: TGTGCCAGCAGTTTAGGGGCGGGGTTCTACGAGCAGTACTTC. Protein product: CASSLGAGFYEQYF. Together with reference TRBV28 and TRBJ2-7, the CDR3 gives the full variable domain: DVKVTQSSRYLVKRTGEKVFLECVQDMDHENMFWYRQDPGLGLRLIYFSYDVKMKEKGDIPEGYSVSREKKERFSLILESASTNQTSMYLCASSLGAGFYEQYFGPGTRLTVT.

Only a few counts were recorded for this clone. The chain employs TRBV19 and TRBJ1-2; tentative D call: TRBD1 (6 bases). This CDR3 is built from 13 residues. Trimming removed 3 bases at V and 4 bases at J, with 9 bases between. The germline V gene has CDR1 LNHDA and CDR2 SQIVND (reference sequence). The CDR3 DNA reads as TGTGCCAGTAGTATCGGGACAATCTATGGCTACACCTTC. It codes for CASSIGTIYGYTF.

The chain couples TRBV6-5 to TRBJ1-2; 8 bases agree with TRBD1. Germline loops: CDR1 MNHEY, CDR2 SVGAGI. V was clipped by 5 bases and J by 7 bases; unmatched bases: 6. The length of the CDR3 is 13 residues. The CDR3 is CASSAGQALGYTF. The CDR3 DNA reads TGTGCCAGCAGTGCGGGACAGGCCCTTGGCTACACCTTC.

The rearrangement links TRBV2 to TRBJ2-1; D is uncertain. Germline V lookup: CDR1 SNHLY, CDR2 FYNNEI. The CDR3 is made up of 11 amino acids. V lost 3 bases to trimming and J lost 12 bases, with 9 bases between them. Written as DNA, the CDR3 is TGTGCCAGCAGTGAGGAGTGGGGGCAGTTCTTC. It yields the protein CASSEEWGQFF.

This chain uses TRBV5-1 with TRBJ1-2; maybe TRBD1 (5 bases). The CDR3 contains 13 residues. Per germline, CDR1 SGHRS and CDR2 YFSETQ. V lost 4 bases, J lost 12 bases, and 19 bases lay in between. The CDR3 protein is CASSTSTPGTHTF. The CDR3 bases are TGCGCCAGCAGCACCTCCACCCCAGGGACCCACACCTTC.

The rearrangement joins TRBV2 to TRBJ1-5; D remains ambiguous. The CDR3 contains 15 residues. CDR1 is SNHLY and CDR2 is FYNNEI in the germline V gene. V was pared by 0 bases and J by 9 bases, with 15 bases between. The CDR3 loop is CASSEARTSRSPQHF. The CDR3 region has the DNA TGTGCCAGCAGTGAAGCAAGAACATCCCGTTCGCCCCAGCATTTT. Supplemented by reference TRBV2 and TRBJ1-5, the full variable domain reads EPEVTQTPSHQVTQMGQEVILRCVPISNHLYFYWYRQILGQKVEFLVSFYNNEISEKSEIFDDQFSVERPDGSNFTLKIRSTKLEDSAMYFCASSEARTSRSPQHFGDGTRLSIL.

About this clone itself: Additional DNA sequences in this sample encode the identical CDR3. V usage is TRBV7-2 and J usage is TRBJ2-7, with 8 nucleotides matching TRBD1. This CDR3 has 15 residues. J gave up 0 bases and V 1 base, and 2 bases lay outside the gene matches. Germline V gene lookup returns CDR1 SGHTA and CDR2 FQGNSA. The CDR3 DNA sequence: TGTGCCAGCAGCTTAGTGGGGACAGGCTCCTACGAGCAGTACTTC. Protein: CASSLVGTGSYEQYF.

This chain connects TRBV5-1 to TRBJ2-7; D not resolved. V dropped 2 bases and J dropped 0 bases, with 6 bases sitting between them. The CDR3 has 13 residues. CDR1 and CDR2 from the germline V gene are SGHRS and YFSETQ. In DNA form, the CDR3 reads TGCGCCAGCAGCTTTGGCAACTCCTACGAGCAGTACTTC. Translating it yields CASSFGNSYEQYF.

The chain combines TRBV5-4 with TRBJ2-3; D call uncertain. The V gene's germline CDR1 is SGHNT and CDR2 YYREEE (reference sequence). This CDR3 comprises 12 residues. With 4 bases removed from V and 0 bases from J, the gap between germline ends came to 3 bases. CDR3: CASSGSTDTQYF. CDR3 bases: TGTGCCAGCAGCGGCAGCACAGATACGCAGTATTTT.

This clone is a singleton in its sample. V is TRBV5-4 and J is TRBJ2-5, with 14 nucleotides matching TRBD2. There are 16 residues in the CDR3. The germline gives CDR1 SGHNT, CDR2 YYREEE (reference sequence). The V segment lost 4 bases and the J segment 3 bases; nucleotides outside the gene matches: 5. For the CDR3, the DNA is TGTGCCAGCAGCCCCCGGACTAGCGGGGGGAAAGAGACCCAGTACTTC. Its translation: CASSPRTSGGKETQYF.

The J gene is TRBJ2-7, the V gene TRBV18, with D possibly being TRBD1 (5 bases). Trimming left V 3 bases short and J 5 bases short, with 14 bases between. The CDR3 loop spans 14 amino acids. The germline CDR1 and CDR2 sequences are KGHSH and LQKENI. The CDR3 DNA sequence: TGTGCCAGCTCACCGGGGCTCCAATTGGACGAGCAGTACTTC. Protein: CASSPGLQLDEQYF.

V is TRBV4-3 and J is TRBJ2-3, with D unclear. This CDR3 contains 14 residues. Trimming left V 5 bases short and J 4 bases short, with 13 bases between. Germline V lookup: CDR1 LGHNA, CDR2 YSLEER. The CDR3 is CASSEMPVADTQYF. In DNA form, the CDR3 reads TGCGCCAGCAGCGAAATGCCAGTAGCAGATACGCAGTATTTT.

The chain links TRBV28 to TRBJ1-1, with unresolved D. The V and J ends lost 2 bases and 1 base respectively, with 23 bases between them. The CDR3 totals 19 residues. Germline values: CDR1 MDHEN, CDR2 SYDVKM. The CDR3 DNA follows: TGTGCCAGCAGTTTAAGTGTTGCGTGGGCCCTTGGCCCGAACACTGAAGCTTTCTTT. Encoded protein: CASSLSVAWALGPNTEAFF.

The chain links TRBV28 to TRBJ1-1; maybe TRBD1 (6 bases). The CDR3 spans 13 residues. The V and J ends lost 5 bases and 3 bases respectively, with 10 bases between them. Germline V gene data show CDR1 as MDHEN and CDR2 as SYDVKM. Here the CDR3 reads CASSKWTDTEAFF. CDR3 in DNA: TGTGCCAGCAGTAAATGGACAGACACTGAAGCTTTCTTT.

This clone was detected only once. The chain joins TRBV7-9 to TRBJ2-7; the match to TRBD1 covers 7 bases. The CDR3 spans 15 residues. Looked up from germline, CDR1 is SEHNR and CDR2 is FQNEAQ (reference sequence). The J segment lost 5 bases and the V segment lost 5 bases, leaving 12 bases of the junction unmatched. As DNA, the CDR3 is TGTGCCAGCAGCCCTACAGGGGCCGGTTGGGACGAGCAGTACTTC. Translation: CASSPTGAGWDEQYF.

The J gene is TRBJ1-2, the V gene TRBV4-1; D gene unclear. CDR3 size: 17 residues. Germline-derived CDR1 and CDR2 are MGHRA and YSYEKL. Trimming took off 0 bases at V and 3 bases at J, with 17 bases between the two ends. CDR3 DNA: TGCGCCAGCAGCCAAGATCTTCGTTTCCAGACTTACTATGGCTACACCTTC. It yields the protein CASSQDLRFQTYYGYTF.

The V gene is TRBV7-9, the J gene TRBJ2-1; TRBD1 aligns across 12 bases. The germline V gene has CDR1 SEHNR and CDR2 FQNEAQ (reference sequence). The CDR3 has 17 residues. V gave up 1 base and J gave up 7 bases; unmatched junction bases: 8. CDR3 coding DNA: TGTGCCAGCAGCTTAGGTTTGGGACAGGGGGCGCATAATGAGCAGTTCTTC. This gives the protein CASSLGLGQGAHNEQFF.

V gene TRBV15 combines with J gene TRBJ2-7; a possible D gene is TRBD2 (6 bases). V dropped 1 base and J dropped 4 bases, with 17 bases sitting between them. CDR3 length: 16 residues. Germline CDR1 LNHNV, CDR2 YYDKDF (reference sequence). CDR3 nucleotide sequence: TGTGCCACCAGCAGAGGTCGGGGGTTGTGGGAATACGAGCAGTACTTC. Translation gives CATSRGRGLWEYEQYF.

This clone is a singleton in its sample. This chain joins TRBV28 and TRBJ2-4; the match to TRBD1 covers 11 bases. V lost 2 bases to trimming and J lost 7 bases; unmatched junction nucleotides: 4. This CDR3 contains 15 residues. Looked up from germline, CDR1 is MDHEN and CDR2 is SYDVKM. The chain's CDR3 is CASSLPGTGGNIQYF. The CDR3 DNA reads as TGTGCCAGCAGTTTACCCGGGACAGGGGGGAACATTCAGTACTTC.

Concerning this clone: Other DNA sequences in the same sample also yield this CDR3. V gene TRBV30 combines with J gene TRBJ1-6, with 7 bases identical to TRBD1. Per germline, CDR1 GTSNPN and CDR2 SVGIG (reference sequence). CDR3 length: 14 amino acids. With 3 bases clipped from V and 5 bases from J, the junction kept 4 bases outside the gene matches. The CDR3 DNA follows: TGTGCCTGGAGCCGGGACAGTAATAATTCACCCCTCCACTTT. Translating it yields CAWSRDSNNSPLHF. The full variable domain, in which reference TRBV30 and TRBJ1-6 provide the parts outside the CDR3, is SQTIHQWPATLVQPVGSPLSLECTVEGTSNPNLYWYRQAAGRGLQLLFYSVGIGQISSEVPQNLSASRPQDRQFILSSKKLLLSDSGFYLCAWSRDSNNSPLHFGNGTRLTVT.

The gene calls are TRBV29-1 and TRBJ2-1; D possibly corresponds to TRBD2 (6 bases). The CDR3 loop spans 13 amino acids. CDR1 is SQVTM and CDR2 is ANQGSEA in the germline V gene. V lost 7 bases, J lost 6 bases, and 16 bases lay in between. CDR3 in DNA: TGCAGCGCAGCCCGGGGGTCGACCAATGAGCAGTTCTTC. Amino acids: CSAARGSTNEQFF.

This clone was detected a few times. J is TRBJ2-1 and V is TRBV27; D is ambiguous. The germline CDR1 and CDR2 sequences are MNHEY and SMNVEV (reference sequence). CDR3 size: 11 residues. The V and J ends lost 6 bases and 4 bases respectively, with 4 bases between them. The CDR3 reads CASRRYNEQFF. The CDR3 DNA is TGTGCCAGCAGACGGTACAATGAGCAGTTCTTC.